These T cell receptor beta chains were read from a single sample in a study of blood T cells in healthy people across ages. MiXCR was run by TCRdb on the 5' RACE reads, yielding one entry per CDR3 protein. The sample holds fewer than 800,000 distinct CDR3 sequences, about 21% seen once. Sequencing was performed on blood. The receptors here all came from a man aged 65 to 85 in good health. CDR3s include the opening cysteine and the closing phenylalanine or tryptophan. The order of the fields is V gene, J gene, D gene, clone size, CDR3 DNA, CDR3 protein. The D gene is left open where the match is weak. Size values are once, few and many counts, or a class for expanded clones, and some rows have none.

>TRBV20-1|TRBJ1-4|TRBD1|few
TGCAGTGCCACAGGGGGATCCCTGAATGAAAAACTGTTTTTT
CSATGGSLNEKLFF
>TRBV20-1|TRBJ2-7|TRBD1|few
TGCAGTGCTGTCCCCGGGACAGGAAGGGGCGAGCAGTACTTC
CSAVPGTGRGEQYF
>TRBV20-1|TRBJ2-4|.|few
TGCAGTGCTAGAGATCCGGCCGACGGAAACATTCAGTACTTC
CSARDPADGNIQYF
>TRBV6-6|TRBJ2-6|TRBD1|.
TGTGCCAGCAGTTACGGGGACAGGGTAGGGGCCAACGTCCTGACTTTC
CASSYGDRVGANVLTF
>TRBV27|TRBJ2-5|TRBD1|few
TGTGCCAGCACTGACAGGGTCAGATCGGAGACCCAGTACTTC
CASTDRVRSETQYF
>TRBV29-1|TRBJ2-3|TRBD2|few
TGCAGCGTTGAGTTTCTTACGGCTAGCGGGATTGCAGATACGCAGTATTTT
CSVEFLTASGIADTQYF
>TRBV18|TRBJ2-2|.|.
TGTGCCAGCTCACCCACTGTGCCGGGGAACACCGGGGAGCTGTTTTTT
CASSPTVPGNTGELFF
>TRBV10-1|TRBJ2-7|TRBD2|few
TGCGCCAGCAGCCAAGCGGGATTCTCCTACGAGCAGTACTTC
CASSQAGFSYEQYF
>TRBV7-9|TRBJ2-1|.|few
TGTGCCAGCAGCTCCAGTAGCGTGGGACGGAACTACAATGAGCGGTTCTTC
CASSSSSVGRNYNERFF
>TRBV7-2|TRBJ2-7|.|.
TGTGCCAGCAGCTTGGACGGAGACGCGCAGTACTTC
CASSLDGDAQYF
>TRBV7-3|TRBJ2-1|.|.
TGTGCCAGCAGCCCAAATAGCAGCCCCTACAATGAGCAGTTCTTC
CASSPNSSPYNEQFF
>TRBV25-1|TRBJ1-6|.|many
TGTGCCAGCAGTGGGGGAGGGGCCTATAATTCACCCCTCCACTTT
CASSGGGAYNSPLHF
>TRBV7-2|TRBJ1-6|.|.
TGTGCCAGCAGCGGGGGGGGACATTATAATTCACCCCTCCACTTT
CASSGGGHYNSPLHF
>TRBV18|TRBJ2-7|.|.
TGCGCCAGCTCACCAAGGGACGCTAGGCAGTCCTACGAGCAGTACTTC
CASSPRDARQSYEQYF
>TRBV20-1|TRBJ1-2|.|.
TGCAGTGCTAGGGCGAAGAAAGGACCGATCTATGGCTACACCTTC
CSARAKKGPIYGYTF
>TRBV12-3/TRBV12-4|TRBJ1-4|.|.
TGTGCCAGCAGTTTATACGGGGATGGAGAAAAACTGTTTTTT
CASSLYGDGEKLFF
>TRBV10-3|TRBJ1-4|.|.
TGTGCCATCAGTGACCCGGGTACAACTAATGAAAAACTGTTTTTT
CAISDPGTTNEKLFF
>TRBV20-1|TRBJ2-3|TRBD2|few
TGCAGTGCTCTCCTAGCGGGAGGCACAGATACGCAGTATTTT
CSALLAGGTDTQYF
>TRBV3-1|TRBJ2-4|.|.
TGTGCCAGCAGCCAAGAGGGCAGAGCCAAAAACATTCAGTACTTC
CASSQEGRAKNIQYF
>TRBV6-5|TRBJ2-5|.|.
TGTGCCAGCATTGGACACGAAGAGACCCAGTACTTC
CASIGHEETQYF
>TRBV30|TRBJ1-1|.|.
TGTGCCTGGGGGGACGGGAACACTGAAGCTTTCTTT
CAWGDGNTEAFF
>TRBV5-1|TRBJ1-2|.|few
TGCGCCAGCAGCTTGCACGCAGCTTCCTATGGCTACACCTTC
CASSLHAASYGYTF